This TCR beta chain originates from a study of Graves' ophthalmopathy and Graves' hyperthyroidism. In germline, CDR1 is LNHDA, CDR2 SQIVND (reference sequence). The junction had 11 bases not matched to a gene; V was cut back by 6 bases and J by 2 bases. The CDR3 has 16 amino acids. This clonotype has ten or more counts. Amplified material comprised TCR beta CDR3 regions derived from RNA transcripts. After a first-round RT-PCR with HTBI primers, a second-round multiplex PCR was run. MiXCR, run by TCRdb on the multiplex PCR reads, gives a single entry per CDR3 protein. The sample has over a million distinct CDR3 sequences; roughly two fifths are singletons.

This TCR derives from an adult man with Graves' hyperthyroidism. The chain uses TRBV19 and TRBJ1-2; TRBD1 matches 8 bases. The sequencing sample was made of peripheral blood or thyroid tissue (not recorded which). CDR3 DNA sequence: TGTGCCAGTAGCGCCCAAGGGACAGGCCGGAACTATGGCTACACCTTC. Protein sequence: CASSAQGTGRNYGYTF.